Shown below are 25 T cell receptor beta chains from a single sample sequenced in a study of T cells in localized non-small cell lung cancer. Clones were read by immunoSEQ multiplex PCR, and TCRdb kept only the in-frame ones, dropping some. Of 31,000 or so clones in the sample, approximately 85% were seen once. Sequenced material: peripheral blood mononuclear cells, taken before any cancer treatment. The source is a woman aged 35-75 years with stage III lung adenocarcinoma.

This clone was picked up one time. This rearrangement joins TRBV2 to TRBJ1-5, with 9 bases lining up with TRBD1. Germline loops: CDR1 SNHLY, CDR2 FYNNEI. This CDR3 is built from 13 residues. Trimming at V came to 8 bases and at J to 7 bases, leaving 6 bases not matched to a gene. CDR3 sequence reads: CASETGGWQPQHF. CDR3 in DNA: TGTGCCAGCGAAACAGGGGGCTGGCAGCCCCAGCATTTT.

This chain uses TRBV18 with TRBJ2-1; D may be TRBD1 (6 bases). The germline CDR1 and CDR2 sequences are KGHSH and LQKENI. Trimming cost V 6 bases and J 6 bases, with 18 bases left between them. This CDR3 is built from 15 residues. CDR3 sequence reads: CASSPEPRQANEQFF. The CDR3 bases are TGTGCCAGCTCGCCCGAACCTAGACAGGCCAATGAGCAGTTCTTC.

J is TRBJ2-7 and V is TRBV2, with 10 bases that match TRBD2. The CDR3 runs to 17 residues. Germline V gene sequence: CDR1 SNHLY, CDR2 FYNNEI. V trimming: 7 bases; J trimming: 3 bases; junction bases outside the gene matches: 15. In nucleotides, the CDR3 is TGTGCCAGCATCGGGAAGGTCAGCGGGGGGGCCGTCTACGAGCAGTACTTC. It yields the protein CASIGKVSGGAVYEQYF. The variable domain in full, completed from reference TRBV2 and TRBJ2-7, reads EPEVTQTPSHQVTQMGQEVILRCVPISNHLYFYWYRQILGQKVEFLVSFYNNEISEKSEIFDDQFSVERPDGSNFTLKIRSTKLEDSAMYFCASIGKVSGGAVYEQYFGPGTRLTVT.

CDR3 loop: CASSPQGRGYGYTF. The CDR3 bases are TGTGCCAGTAGTCCTCAGGGAAGGGGCTATGGCTACACCTTC. V is TRBV19 and J is TRBJ1-2; possibly TRBD1 for D (5 bases). CDR1 is LNHDA, CDR2 SQIVND, per germline (reference sequence). The CDR3 spans 14 residues. V shed 5 bases and J shed 4 bases, with 14 bases lying between them.

The chain links TRBV10-3 to TRBJ2-7; 7 bases fit TRBD1. The CDR3 loop spans 14 amino acids. The germline gives CDR1 ENHRY, CDR2 SYGVKD. After removal of 6 bases from V and 1 base from J, the junction contained 6 bases not matched to a gene. The CDR3 region is CAISGTALSYEQYF. CDR3 DNA sequence: TGTGCCATCAGCGGGACAGCCTTATCCTACGAGCAGTACTTC.

This clone was seen only once. The chain couples TRBV9 to TRBJ1-2; 7 bases match TRBD1. Germline V gives CDR1 SGDLS, CDR2 YYNGEE. The CDR3 is 15 amino acids. V was pared by 4 bases and J by 2 bases, with 8 bases of the junction left unmatched. The CDR3: CASSPQDRPNYGYTF. In nucleotides, the CDR3 is TGTGCCAGCAGCCCTCAGGACAGGCCCAACTATGGCTACACCTTC.

V and J are TRBV6-1 and TRBJ2-7; D not certain. Trimming removed 6 bases at V and 3 bases at J, with 9 bases between. This CDR3 region has 12 residues. Germline CDR1 reads MNHNS; CDR2 reads SASEGT. The CDR3 coding sequence is TGTGCCAGCAGCGGCGACAACTACGAGCAGTACTTC. This codes for CASSGDNYEQYF.

By share of the sample, this clone is medium-sized. CDR3 in amino acids: CASSPPQTRQGVQYF. The CDR3 DNA reads as TGTGCCAGCAGCCCACCACAGACCCGACAGGGAGTTCAGTACTTC. The chain is built from TRBV7-9 and TRBJ2-4, with 7 bases lining up with TRBD1. CDR1 SEHNR and CDR2 FQNEAQ come from the germline V gene (reference sequence). CDR3 length: 15 residues. Trimming cost V 5 bases and J 11 bases; bases outside gene matches: 15.

The rearrangement uses TRBV27 and TRBJ1-1, with D uncertain. Trimming stripped 5 bases from V and 4 bases from J, with 8 bases between. Germline-derived CDR1 and CDR2 are MNHEY and SMNVEV (reference sequence). This CDR3 is 12 amino acids long. As DNA, the CDR3 is TGTGCCAGCAGTAAGGACGCCACTGAAGCTTTCTTT. Protein product: CASSKDATEAFF.

The CDR3 nucleotides read TGTGCCAGCAGCCCCAGGGGACTCTCGACAGATACGCAGTATTTT. This codes for CASSPRGLSTDTQYF. The V call is TRBV11-3, the J call TRBJ2-3; D possibly matches TRBD1 or TRBD2 (6 bases each). V was cut by 5 bases and J by 3 bases, with 15 bases left in between. Germline CDR1 SGHNT, CDR2 YENEEA. The CDR3 loop spans 15 amino acids.

Only a few counts were recorded for this clone. The chain carries TRBV9 and TRBJ2-2; unclear D gene. This CDR3 has 13 residues. Trimming stripped 7 bases from V and 3 bases from J, with 10 bases between. Germline assignment: CDR1 SGDLS and CDR2 YYNGEE. The CDR3 here is CASATEDTGELFF. The CDR3 bases are TGTGCCAGCGCGACCGAGGACACCGGGGAGCTGTTTTTT.

The chain joins TRBV29-1 to TRBJ2-7; TRBD2 matches 11 bases. The ends lost 5 bases at V and 2 bases at J; junction bases unmatched: 5. The CDR3 loop spans 14 amino acids. Germline loops: CDR1 SQVTM, CDR2 ANQGSEA. The CDR3 here is CSVRTSGPTYEQYF. CDR3 DNA sequence: TGCAGCGTTCGGACTAGCGGGCCCACCTACGAGCAGTACTTC.

The gene calls are TRBV30 and TRBJ1-5, with TRBD1 matching 7 bases. V shed 1 base and J 7 bases; nucleotides not matched to a gene: 4. The germline V gene has CDR1 GTSNPN and CDR2 SVGIG (reference sequence). The CDR3 loop spans 13 amino acids. In DNA form, the CDR3 reads TGTGCCTGGAGTGGACAGGGATACCAGCCCCAGCATTTT. This sequence encodes CAWSGQGYQPQHF. Full variable domain (missing parts from reference TRBV30 and TRBJ1-5): SQTIHQWPATLVQPVGSPLSLECTVEGTSNPNLYWYRQAAGRGLQLLFYSVGIGQISSEVPQNLSASRPQDRQFILSSKKLLLSDSGFYLCAWSGQGYQPQHFGDGTRLSIL.

The chain combines TRBV6-5 with TRBJ2-7; D is ambiguous. CDR1 MNHEY and CDR2 SVGAGI come from the germline V gene. V lost 2 bases and J 2 bases, leaving 10 bases between the germline ends. The CDR3 length is 14 residues. CDR3 DNA sequence: TGTGCCAGCAGTTACCCCGGGCAGGCCTACGAGCAGTACTTC. Translating gives CASSYPGQAYEQYF.

The chain recombines TRBV19 with TRBJ1-2, with 9 bases matching TRBD1. Germline CDR1 and CDR2: LNHDA and SQIVND (reference sequence). V gave up 5 bases and J gave up 2 bases; unmatched junction bases: 3. The length of the CDR3 is 14 residues. The DNA for the CDR3 is TGTGCCAGTAGTCCCGGGACAGGGAACTATGGCTACACCTTC. Amino acids: CASSPGTGNYGYTF.

The rearrangement links TRBV28 to TRBJ2-5; D is undetermined. TRBJ2-7 explains the end of the DNA better; the J call may be wrong. Germline-derived CDR1 and CDR2 are MDHEN and SYDVKM. This CDR3 contains 12 residues. This CDR3 is CASSGLIYEQYF. The CDR3 DNA is TGTGCCAGCAGTGGGCTAATCTACGAGCAGTACTTC.

This chain links TRBV4-2 with TRBJ2-3, with D maybe TRBD1 (5 bases). The V end was cut by 0 bases, the J end by 3 bases, with 10 bases between. CDR1 and CDR2 (germline): LGHNA, YNFKEQ. The length of the CDR3 is 15 residues. The CDR3 DNA sequence: TGTGCCAGCAGCCAAGAACAGGTTGGGACAGATACGCAGTATTTT. The encoded protein is CASSQEQVGTDTQYF.

The V call is TRBV28, the J call TRBJ1-2; 8 nucleotides match TRBD1. This CDR3 contains 15 residues. Germline loops: CDR1 MDHEN, CDR2 SYDVKM. Trimming at V came to 5 bases and at J to 3 bases, leaving 8 bases not matched to a gene. The CDR3 DNA follows: TGTGCCAGCAGTCTCTGGACAGGGTATGACTATGGCTACACCTTC. Protein sequence: CASSLWTGYDYGYTF.

As to this clone: The same CDR3 also results from other DNA sequences found in this sample. This sequence joins TRBV28 and TRBJ2-7, with D uncertain. CDR3 size: 12 residues. The V end was cut by 3 bases, the J end by 3 bases, with 6 bases between. The germline gives CDR1 MDHEN, CDR2 SYDVKM. This CDR3 reads CASSFQNYEQYF. CDR3 DNA: TGTGCCAGCAGTTTCCAGAACTACGAGCAGTACTTC.

The chain uses TRBV10-3 and TRBJ2-7; D uncertain. CDR1 is ENHRY, CDR2 SYGVKD, per germline. The CDR3 has 15 residues. The V end was cut by 4 bases, the J end by 4 bases, with 17 bases between. This chain's CDR3 is CAISVRLTDGYEQYF. DNA for the CDR3: TGTGCCATCAGTGTGAGACTGACGGACGGGTACGAGCAGTACTTC.

The genes are TRBV7-2 and TRBJ1-3; no clear D. Trimming cost V 2 bases and J 4 bases, with 3 bases left between them. The CDR3 runs 12 residues. Looked up from germline, CDR1 is SGHTA and CDR2 is FQGNSA. The CDR3 DNA follows: TGTGCCAGCAGCTTACAGGGAAACACCATATATTTT. Protein: CASSLQGNTIYF.

The J gene is TRBJ2-5, the V gene TRBV21-1; the table's D call, TRBD2, was not checked against the DNA. TRBV21-1 is labeled a pseudogene. This CDR3 has 13 residues. CDR3 sequence (DNA): TGTGCCAGCAGCAAAGGAATCGGGGAGACCCAGTACTTC. Protein product: CASSKGIGETQYF.

The rearrangement joins TRBV2 to TRBJ1-6; D uncertain. V was cut by 0 bases and J by 4 bases, with 10 bases left in between. Germline-derived CDR1 and CDR2 are SNHLY and FYNNEI. The CDR3 consists of 16 residues. CDR3 loop: CASSEAGGGYNSPLHF. CDR3 sequence (DNA): TGTGCCAGCAGTGAAGCAGGTGGAGGGTATAATTCACCCCTCCACTTT.

The chain links TRBV7-9 to TRBJ2-3; TRBD2 aligns across 7 bases. This CDR3 has 14 residues. The V segment lost 2 bases and the J segment 6 bases; nucleotides outside the gene matches: 5. In germline, CDR1 is SEHNR, CDR2 FQNEAQ (reference sequence). CDR3 sequence: CASSLSGGGDTQYF. CDR3 coding DNA: TGTGCCAGCAGCTTATCCGGGGGAGGGGATACGCAGTATTTT.

In this sample, this clone turned up a few times. The chain is built from TRBV6-1 and TRBJ2-3; TRBD2 matches 12 bases. The CDR3 covers 15 residues. Germline V gives CDR1 MNHNS, CDR2 SASEGT. The junction had 1 base not matched to a gene; V was cut back by 2 bases and J by 4 bases. CDR3 in DNA: TGTGCCAGCAGTGAACTAGCGGGAGGGCCAGATACGCAGTATTTT. Translation gives CASSELAGGPDTQYF.